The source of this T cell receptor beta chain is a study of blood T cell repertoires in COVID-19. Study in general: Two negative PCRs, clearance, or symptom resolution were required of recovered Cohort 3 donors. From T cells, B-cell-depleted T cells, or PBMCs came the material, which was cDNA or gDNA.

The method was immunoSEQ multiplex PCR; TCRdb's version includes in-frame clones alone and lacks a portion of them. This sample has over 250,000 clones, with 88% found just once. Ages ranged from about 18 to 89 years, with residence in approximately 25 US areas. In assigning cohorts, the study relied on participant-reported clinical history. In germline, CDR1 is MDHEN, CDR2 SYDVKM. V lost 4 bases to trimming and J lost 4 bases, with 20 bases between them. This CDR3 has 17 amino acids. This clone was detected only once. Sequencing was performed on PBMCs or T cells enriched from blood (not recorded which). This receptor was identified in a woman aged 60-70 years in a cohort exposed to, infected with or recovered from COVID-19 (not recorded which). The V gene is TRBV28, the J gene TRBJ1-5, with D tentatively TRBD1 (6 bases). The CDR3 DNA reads TGTGCCAGCAGTTATCTCTACTCGGGGGGCATGAATCAGCCCCAGCATTTT. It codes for CASSYLYSGGMNQPQHF.